These 9 T cell receptor beta chains were all obtained from the same sample, sequenced in a study of T cells in Graves' hyperthyroidism and ophthalmopathy. Amplification of TCR beta CDR3 regions was performed using RNA transcripts as template. First-round RT-PCR targeting the TCR CDR3 was performed with the HTBI primer set. TCRdb re-derived calls from the multiplex PCR reads in MiXCR, one entry per CDR3 protein. The sample consists of about 500,000 distinct CDR3 sequences, around 15% of them appearing once. Material for sequencing was blood. The origin of the receptors is a woman in her thirties with Graves' ophthalmopathy.

This clonotype was counted a few times. The chain carries TRBV5-8 and TRBJ2-3; 9 nucleotides line up with TRBD1. The trim removed 6 bases at V and 3 bases at J, leaving 5 bases unmatched. In germline, CDR1 is SGHTS, CDR2 YDEGEE. CDR3 length: 14 amino acids. CDR3 DNA sequence: TGTGCCAGCACCCCGGGACAGGGAACAGATACGCAGTATTTT. It is translated as CASTPGQGTDTQYF.

This clonotype was seen more than once but under ten times. V usage is TRBV7-2 and J usage is TRBJ1-5; D is unresolved. The CDR3 consists of 14 residues. Germline loops: CDR1 SGHTA, CDR2 FQGNSA. Trimming removed 1 base at V and 11 bases at J, with 15 bases between. The CDR3 DNA follows: TGTGCCAGCAGCTTAGTTGGCAGTCCTAGGGCCCAGCATTTT. Encoded protein: CASSLVGSPRAQHF. Complete variable domain (other parts from reference TRBV7-2 and TRBJ1-5): GAGVSQSPSNKVTEKGKDVELRCDPISGHTALYWYRQSLGQGLEFLIYFQGNSAPDKSGLPSDRFSAERTGGSVSTLTIQRTQQEDSAVYLCASSLVGSPRAQHFGDGTRLSIL.

V is TRBV5-4 and J is TRBJ2-2; the D gene is possibly TRBD1 (5 bases). CDR3 size: 14 residues. The V and J ends lost 8 bases and 3 bases respectively, with 14 bases between them. Germline V gives CDR1 SGHNT, CDR2 YYREEE (reference sequence). The CDR3 coding sequence is TGTGCCAGTCGCAGGGTGGTGGACACCGGGGAGCTGTTTTTT. As protein: CASRRVVDTGELFF.

The rearrangement links TRBV11-2 to TRBJ2-5; no reliable D call. V was cut by 5 bases and J by 2 bases, with 6 bases left in between. Per germline, CDR1 SGHAT and CDR2 FQNNGV. The CDR3 totals 12 residues. This CDR3 is CASSDIQETQYF. The CDR3 DNA follows: TGTGCCAGCAGCGACATTCAAGAGACCCAGTACTTC.

This clonotype has more than one count but fewer than ten. The gene calls are TRBV5-4 and TRBJ2-1; D is uncertain. The V and J ends lost 2 bases and 7 bases respectively, with 13 bases between them. Germline assignment: CDR1 SGHNT and CDR2 YYREEE (reference sequence). The length of the CDR3 is 14 residues. CDR3 in amino acids: CASSLVSVGNEQFF. CDR3 bases: TGTGCCAGCAGCTTAGTATCCGTCGGGAATGAGCAGTTCTTC. Looking up the rest from reference TRBV5-4 and TRBJ2-1 gives the full variable domain: ETGVTQSPTHLIKTRGQQVTLRCSSQSGHNTVSWYQQALGQGPQFIFQYYREEENGRGNFPPRFSGLQFPNYSSELNVNALELDDSALYLCASSLVSVGNEQFFGPGTRLTVL.

The chain carries TRBV4-1 and TRBJ2-2, with 7 bases aligning to TRBD1. Germline CDR1 is MGHRA and CDR2 is YSYEKL. The junction had 4 bases not matched to a gene; V was cut back by 2 bases and J by 1 base. This CDR3 has 16 residues. The CDR3 reads CASSQWAGGNTGELFF. The CDR3 nucleotides are TGCGCCAGCAGCCAATGGGCAGGGGGGAACACCGGGGAGCTGTTTTTT.

In its sample, this clonotype was seen many times. V gene TRBV20-1 combines with J gene TRBJ2-7; D tentatively reads TRBD1 or TRBD2 (6 bases each). Germline values: CDR1 DFQATT, CDR2 SNEGSKA (reference sequence). V lost 3 bases and J 0 bases, leaving 9 bases between the germline ends. CDR3 length: 13 residues. CDR3 protein: CSASRGVSYEQYF. Written as DNA, the CDR3 is TGCAGTGCTAGTAGGGGGGTCTCCTACGAGCAGTACTTC.

This clonotype was counted at least ten times. V and J are TRBV30 and TRBJ2-1, with TRBD2 matching 8 bases. V was clipped by 7 bases and J by 0 bases; unmatched bases: 14. CDR3 length: 17 amino acids. Germline V gene sequence: CDR1 GTSNPN, CDR2 SVGIG (reference sequence). DNA for the CDR3: TGTGCCTCAGGGACTAGTAAACCCGGGGGCTCCTACAATGAGCAGTTCTTC. This codes for CASGTSKPGGSYNEQFF.

V and J are TRBV5-1 and TRBJ2-6; maybe TRBD1 (6 bases). This CDR3 region has 17 residues. CDR1 and CDR2 from the germline V gene are SGHRS and YFSETQ. Trimming shortened V by 6 bases and J by 0 bases, and 16 bases separated the two germline ends. CDR3 in DNA: TGCGCCAGCACCAAGGGACACAGTAGCTCTGGGGCCAACGTCCTGACTTTC. Translating gives CASTKGHSSSGANVLTF.